The sequence of this T cell receptor beta chain was determined in a study of regulatory T cells in long-lasting Graves disease. Libraries of TCR beta came from iRepertoire HTBI primers plus Arm-PCR of CDR3 regions. TCRdb re-derived calls from the multiplex PCR reads in MiXCR, one entry per CDR3 protein. The repertoire consists of 370,000 or so distinct CDR3 sequences, with around 16% occurring once and the leading ten covering 20% to 25%. The time point: newly diagnosed GD, antithyroid drugs for less than 3 months. With RNA extracted from PBMCs as input, the TCR library was made. Patients came from an endocrinology department in Xi'an, China. Trimming at V came to 10 bases and at J to 0 bases, leaving 7 bases not matched to a gene. Germline CDR1 reads MGHDK; CDR2 reads SYGVNS. This CDR3 spans 14 amino acids. This clonotype was seen a few times. The sample was also reused in another study, on T cells in Graves' hyperthyroidism and ophthalmopathy.

The sample in question was peripheral blood mononuclear cells (PBMCs), obtained at new diagnosis, from a patient treated with antithyroid drugs. This TCR came from a woman aged 18-30 years with Graves disease. The chain employs TRBV25-1 and TRBJ2-7, with 9 bases aligning to TRBD2. The CDR3 loop is CATLGLASSYEQYF. DNA of the CDR3: TGTGCCACTCTTGGACTAGCGAGCTCCTACGAGCAGTACTTC.